The entry below describes one T cell receptor beta chain. This specimen comes from a study of T cell changes during pregnancy in multiple sclerosis. Germline CDR1 SGHDT, CDR2 YYEEEE. There are 14 residues in the CDR3. V lost 8 bases, J lost 6 bases, and 20 bases lay in between. Sequenced by immunoSEQ multiplex PCR; TCRdb stores in-frame clones only, minus some. The sample has fewer than 50,000 clones, around 93% seen once. The clonotype was recovered from a female donor with multiple sclerosis, enrolled in a pregnancy study. The J gene is TRBJ1-2, the V gene TRBV5-6, with D possibly being TRBD1 (5 bases). Source: CD8+ T cells from peripheral blood mononuclear cells, taken after pregnancy. The CDR3 DNA is TGTGCCAGTTCTCTGGGCAACGCGGGGGATGGCTACACCTTC. This gives the protein CASSLGNAGDGYTF.